This T cell receptor beta chain was recovered during a study of Ad26.COV2.S vaccination and SARS-CoV-2 variants. Study outcomes and limitations: Placebo and vaccine recipients had non-spike TCR breadth that was similar.

Indicated treatment: some 20 received Ad26.COV2.S at low or high dose, single or two shots; about 5 received placebo; per-sample allocation not given. Samples were taken on day 63 after the first vaccine or placebo injection. Generated by immunoSEQ multiplex PCR, the TCRdb table keeps only in-frame clones and is missing some. The sample contains hundreds of thousands of clones, roughly 84% of which appear only once. Trimming at V came to 5 bases and at J to 0 bases, leaving 6 bases not matched to a gene. This CDR3 has 17 residues. Germline V lookup: CDR1 MRHNA, CDR2 SNTAGT. Remarks on this clone: Its antigen remains unidentified.

The receptor was isolated from a person aged 18 to 65 who received the Ad26.COV2.S COVID-19 vaccine or a placebo. Here the sequenced sample was peripheral blood, taken in a trial of Ad26.COV2.S vaccine versus placebo. The chain uses TRBV6-4 and TRBJ2-6, with 8 bases aligning to TRBD1. The chain's CDR3 is CASSPQGAASGANVLTF. CDR3 bases: TGTGCCAGCAGTCCCCAGGGGGCCGCCTCTGGGGCCAACGTCCTGACTTTC.